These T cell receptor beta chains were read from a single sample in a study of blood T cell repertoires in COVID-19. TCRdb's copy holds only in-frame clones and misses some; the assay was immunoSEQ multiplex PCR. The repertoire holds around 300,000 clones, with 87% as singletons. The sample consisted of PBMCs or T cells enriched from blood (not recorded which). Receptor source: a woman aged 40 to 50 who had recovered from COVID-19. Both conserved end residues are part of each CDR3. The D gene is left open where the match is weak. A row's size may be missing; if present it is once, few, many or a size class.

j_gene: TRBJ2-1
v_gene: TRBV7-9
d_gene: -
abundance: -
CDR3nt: TGTGCCAGCAGCCAAGGGGTTCAAGACGGACCTAGGGACAATGAGCAGTTCTTC
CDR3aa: CASSQGVQDGPRDNEQFF

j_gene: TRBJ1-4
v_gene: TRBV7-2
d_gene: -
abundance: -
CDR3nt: TGTGCCAGCAGCTCCCTATTCGAGGAAAAACTGTTTTTT
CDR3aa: CASSSLFEEKLFF

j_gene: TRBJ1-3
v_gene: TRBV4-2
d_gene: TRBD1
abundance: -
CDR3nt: TGTGCCAGCAGCCCCGTCGGGACAGCCGACTCTGGAAACACCATATATTTT
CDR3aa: CASSPVGTADSGNTIYF

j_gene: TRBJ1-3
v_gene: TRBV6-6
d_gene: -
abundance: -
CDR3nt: TGTGCCAGCAGCCTAGACAGCGCTGGAAACACCATATATTTT
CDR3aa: CASSLDSAGNTIYF

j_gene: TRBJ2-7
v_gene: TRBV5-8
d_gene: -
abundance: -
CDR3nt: TGTGCCAGCAGCTTGACAGGAATTGACTACGAGCAGTACTTC
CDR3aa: CASSLTGIDYEQYF

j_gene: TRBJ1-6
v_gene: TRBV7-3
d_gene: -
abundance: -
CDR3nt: TGTGCCAGCAGCTTAGCAGGTTTTGCCGGTTCACCCCTCCACTTT
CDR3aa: CASSLAGFAGSPLHF

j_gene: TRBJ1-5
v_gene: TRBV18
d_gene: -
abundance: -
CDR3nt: TGTGCCAGCTCTCCTACAGGTGGGAATCAGCCCCAGCATTTT
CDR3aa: CASSPTGGNQPQHF

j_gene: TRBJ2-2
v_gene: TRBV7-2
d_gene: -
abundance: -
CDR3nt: TGTGCCAGCAGCTTAGCGCAGGGGAGGGACCGGTCCGGGGAGCTGTTTTTT
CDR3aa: CASSLAQGRDRSGELFF

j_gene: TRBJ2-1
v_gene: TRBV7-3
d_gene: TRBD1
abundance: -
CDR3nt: TGTGCCAGCAGTCACACCGGGACAGCCTACAATGAGCAGTTCTTC
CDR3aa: CASSHTGTAYNEQFF

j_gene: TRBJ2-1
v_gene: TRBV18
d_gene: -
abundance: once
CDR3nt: TGTGCCAGCTCAATAGAGCGACATGAGCAGTTCTTC
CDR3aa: CASSIERHEQFF

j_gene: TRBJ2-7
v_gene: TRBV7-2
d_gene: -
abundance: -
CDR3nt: TGTGCCAGCAGCTTACTCCTAGCAATGGGGTACGAGCAGTACTTC
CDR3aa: CASSLLLAMGYEQYF

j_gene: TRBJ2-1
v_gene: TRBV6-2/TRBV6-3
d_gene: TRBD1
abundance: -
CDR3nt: TGTGCCAGCAGTTACGGATGGGACAGTGGGTACAATGAGCAGTTCTTC
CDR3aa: CASSYGWDSGYNEQFF

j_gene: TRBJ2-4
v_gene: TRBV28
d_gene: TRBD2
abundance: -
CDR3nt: TGTGCCAGCGGGACGGGAGGAATAGCCAAAAACATTCAGTACTTC
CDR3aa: CASGTGGIAKNIQYF

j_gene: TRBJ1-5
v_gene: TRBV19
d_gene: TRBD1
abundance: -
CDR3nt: TGTGCCAGTAGTATAACAGGGGGCGTGGGGCAGCCCCAGCATTTT
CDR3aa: CASSITGGVGQPQHF

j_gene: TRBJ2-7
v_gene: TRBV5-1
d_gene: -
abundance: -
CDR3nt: TGCGCCACCGCCCGGTGGGGGCCCAACGAGCAGTACTTC
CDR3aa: CATARWGPNEQYF

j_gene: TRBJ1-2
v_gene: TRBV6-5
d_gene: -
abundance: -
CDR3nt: TGTGCCAGCAGCCTTATAGTCAGCGGACCCTATGGCTACACCTTC
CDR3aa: CASSLIVSGPYGYTF

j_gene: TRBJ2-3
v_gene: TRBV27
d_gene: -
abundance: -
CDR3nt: TGTGCCAGCAGTTTACAGAGGACAGATACGCAGTATTTT
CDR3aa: CASSLQRTDTQYF

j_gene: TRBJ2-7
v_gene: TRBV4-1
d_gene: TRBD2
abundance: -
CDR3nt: TGCGCCAGCAGCCAAGACGGGGGGGCGAGCGAGCAGTACTTC
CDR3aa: CASSQDGGASEQYF

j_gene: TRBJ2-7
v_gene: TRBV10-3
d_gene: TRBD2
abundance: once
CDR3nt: TGTGCCATCAGTGACTCGGGACTAGCGGACGAGCAGTACTTC
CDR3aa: CAISDSGLADEQYF

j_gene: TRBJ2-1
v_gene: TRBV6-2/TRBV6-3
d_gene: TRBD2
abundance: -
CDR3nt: TGTGCCAGCAACCCTAGCGGGGCCATCTCCTACAATGAGCAGTTCTTC
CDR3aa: CASNPSGAISYNEQFF

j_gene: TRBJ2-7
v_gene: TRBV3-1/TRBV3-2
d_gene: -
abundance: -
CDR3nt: TGTGCCAGCAGCCAAGGGGCGACAGGAACCTACGAGCAGTACTTC
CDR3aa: CASSQGATGTYEQYF

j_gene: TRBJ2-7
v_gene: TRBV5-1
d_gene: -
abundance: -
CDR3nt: TGCGCCAGCAGCTTGGGAGCAGGAACCTACGAGCAGTACTTC
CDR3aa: CASSLGAGTYEQYF

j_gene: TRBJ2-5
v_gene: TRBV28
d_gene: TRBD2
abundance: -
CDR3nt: TGTGCCAGCAGTTTGGCGGGAGGGACGGGAGAGACCCAGTACTTC
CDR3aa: CASSLAGGTGETQYF

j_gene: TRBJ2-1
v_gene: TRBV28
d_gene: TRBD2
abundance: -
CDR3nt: TGTGCCAGCAGTTTCCTACTAGCGGGAGGGCCTGAGCAGTTCTTC
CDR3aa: CASSFLLAGGPEQFF

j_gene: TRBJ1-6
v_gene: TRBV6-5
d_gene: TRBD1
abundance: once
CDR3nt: TGTGCCAGCCGGACAGGTTTGGATAATTCACCCCTCCACTTT
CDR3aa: CASRTGLDNSPLHF

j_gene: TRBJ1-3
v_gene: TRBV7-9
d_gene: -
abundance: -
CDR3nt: TGTGCCAGCAGCTACCCCGGGACTGTGAAAGGAAACACCATATATTTT
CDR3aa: CASSYPGTVKGNTIYF

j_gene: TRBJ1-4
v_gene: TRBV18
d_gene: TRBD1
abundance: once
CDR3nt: TGTGCCAGCTCACCAGACAGGGGAGACGAAAAACTGTTTTTT
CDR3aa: CASSPDRGDEKLFF

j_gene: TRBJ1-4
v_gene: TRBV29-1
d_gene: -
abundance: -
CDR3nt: TGCAGCGTTGGAGCTACAGGGAAGACTAATGAAAAACTGTTTTTT
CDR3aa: CSVGATGKTNEKLFF

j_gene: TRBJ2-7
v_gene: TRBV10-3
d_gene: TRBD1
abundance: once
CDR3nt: TGTGCCATCGGCCGGGACAGATCCTACGAGCAGTACTTC
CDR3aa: CAIGRDRSYEQYF

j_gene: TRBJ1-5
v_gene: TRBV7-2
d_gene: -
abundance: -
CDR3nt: TGTGCCAGCAGCTTAGAAACATTTTATAGCAATCAGCCCCAGCATTTT
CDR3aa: CASSLETFYSNQPQHF

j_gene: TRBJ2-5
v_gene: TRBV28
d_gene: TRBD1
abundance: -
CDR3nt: TGTGCCAGCAGTCAATGGACAGGGGGACAGGCGGAGACCCAGTACTTC
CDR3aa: CASSQWTGGQAETQYF

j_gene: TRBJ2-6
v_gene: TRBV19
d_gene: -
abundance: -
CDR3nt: TGTGCCAGTAGGAAAGGAGGAACTGGGGCCAACGTCCTGACTTTC
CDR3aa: CASRKGGTGANVLTF

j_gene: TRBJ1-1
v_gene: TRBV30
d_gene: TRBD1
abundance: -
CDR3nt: TGTGCCTGGAGTGTATCGGGGACAGGGGGAACTGAAGCTTTCTTT
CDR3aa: CAWSVSGTGGTEAFF

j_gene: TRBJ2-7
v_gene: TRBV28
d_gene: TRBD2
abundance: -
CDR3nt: TGTGCCAGCAGTACTAGCGGGAGGGCCCCCTACGAGCAGTACTTC
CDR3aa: CASSTSGRAPYEQYF

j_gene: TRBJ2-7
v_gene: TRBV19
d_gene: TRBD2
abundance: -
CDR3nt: TGTGCCAGTAGTATTACTAGCGCCCAGGGCTACGAGCAGTACTTC
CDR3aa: CASSITSAQGYEQYF

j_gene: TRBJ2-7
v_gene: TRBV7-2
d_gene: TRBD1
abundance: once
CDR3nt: TGTGCCAGCAGCGTGACGACAGGGGCCTTCGTCGAGCAGTACTTC
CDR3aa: CASSVTTGAFVEQYF

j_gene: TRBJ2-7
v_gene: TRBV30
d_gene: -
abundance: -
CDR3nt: TGTGCCTGGAGTGTACTCCCGGGCGAGCAGTACTTC
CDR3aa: CAWSVLPGEQYF

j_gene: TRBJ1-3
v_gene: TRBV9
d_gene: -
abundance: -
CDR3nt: TGTGCCAGCAGCGTAGCGCAGGGGCGCTCTGGAAACACCATATATTTT
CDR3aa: CASSVAQGRSGNTIYF

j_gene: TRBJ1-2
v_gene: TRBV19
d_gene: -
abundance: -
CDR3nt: TGTGCCAGTAGTATAGATCGGCCCCGTCCGGGGAACTATGGCTACACCTTC
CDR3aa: CASSIDRPRPGNYGYTF

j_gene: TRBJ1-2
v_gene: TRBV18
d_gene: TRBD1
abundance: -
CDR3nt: TGTGCCAGCTCACAGGGACAGCCGACTGGGTATGGCTACACCTTC
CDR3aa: CASSQGQPTGYGYTF

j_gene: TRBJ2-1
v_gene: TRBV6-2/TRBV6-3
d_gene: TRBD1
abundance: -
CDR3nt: TGTGCCAGCAGCGGACAGGGGGATGAGCAGTTCTTC
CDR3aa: CASSGQGDEQFF

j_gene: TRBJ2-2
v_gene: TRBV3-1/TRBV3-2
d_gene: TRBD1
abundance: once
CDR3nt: TGTGCCAGCAGCCAGACAGAAATAGGGACAGGGGGTACCTCGAACACCGGGGAGCTGTTTTTT
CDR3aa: CASSQTEIGTGGTSNTGELFF

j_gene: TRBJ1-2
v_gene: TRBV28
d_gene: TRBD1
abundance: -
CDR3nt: TGTGCCAGCAGTTTGCGGACAGGGAGGAAAGGCTACACCTTC
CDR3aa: CASSLRTGRKGYTF

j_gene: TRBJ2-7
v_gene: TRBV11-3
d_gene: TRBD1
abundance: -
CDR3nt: TGTGCCAGCAGCTCGGACAGGTCCCCCTACGAGCAGTACTTC
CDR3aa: CASSSDRSPYEQYF

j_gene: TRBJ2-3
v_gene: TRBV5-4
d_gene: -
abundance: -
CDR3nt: TGTGCCAGCAGCCTCTCGGGGGGCCCCACAGATACGCAGTATTTT
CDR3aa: CASSLSGGPTDTQYF

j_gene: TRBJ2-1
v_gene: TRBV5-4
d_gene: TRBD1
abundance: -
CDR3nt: TGTGCCAGCAGCGAACTGACAGGGGGGAATGAGCAGTTCTTC
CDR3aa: CASSELTGGNEQFF

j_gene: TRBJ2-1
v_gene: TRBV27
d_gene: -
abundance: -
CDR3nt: TGTGCCAGCAGTCCTCGACAGGCGCCAAGGGATGAGCAGTTCTTC
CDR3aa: CASSPRQAPRDEQFF

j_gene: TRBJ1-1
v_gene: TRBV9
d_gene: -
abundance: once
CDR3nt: TGTGCCAGCAGCGTCCAGGGGACTGAAGCTTTCTTT
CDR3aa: CASSVQGTEAFF